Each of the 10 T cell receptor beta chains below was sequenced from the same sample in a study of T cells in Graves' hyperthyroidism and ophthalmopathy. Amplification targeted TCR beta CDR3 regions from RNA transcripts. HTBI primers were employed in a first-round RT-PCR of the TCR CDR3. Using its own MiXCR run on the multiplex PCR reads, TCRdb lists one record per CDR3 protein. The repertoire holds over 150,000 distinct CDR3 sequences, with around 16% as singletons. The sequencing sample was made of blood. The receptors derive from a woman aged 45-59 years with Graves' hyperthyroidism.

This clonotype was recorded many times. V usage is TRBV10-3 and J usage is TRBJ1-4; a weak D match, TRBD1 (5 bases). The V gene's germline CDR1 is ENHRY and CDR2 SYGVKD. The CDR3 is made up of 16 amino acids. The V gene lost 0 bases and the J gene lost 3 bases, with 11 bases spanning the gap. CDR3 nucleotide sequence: TGTGCCATCAGTGAGTCCCAGGGTGGTGCTAATGAAAAACTGTTTTTT. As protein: CAISESQGGANEKLFF.

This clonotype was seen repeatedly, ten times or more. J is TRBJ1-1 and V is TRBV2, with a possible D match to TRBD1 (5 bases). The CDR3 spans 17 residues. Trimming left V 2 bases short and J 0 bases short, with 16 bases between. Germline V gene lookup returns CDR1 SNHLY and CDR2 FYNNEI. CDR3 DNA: TGTGCCAGCAGTGAACTCCAACCGGGGCTAATGAACACTGAAGCTTTCTTT. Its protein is CASSELQPGLMNTEAFF.

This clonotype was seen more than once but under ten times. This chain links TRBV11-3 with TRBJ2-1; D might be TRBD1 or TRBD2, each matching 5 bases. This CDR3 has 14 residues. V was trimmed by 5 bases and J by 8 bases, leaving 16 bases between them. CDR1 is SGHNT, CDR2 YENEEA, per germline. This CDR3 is CASSPRDDGDEQFF. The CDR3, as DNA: TGTGCCAGCAGCCCCCGGGACGACGGAGATGAGCAGTTCTTC.

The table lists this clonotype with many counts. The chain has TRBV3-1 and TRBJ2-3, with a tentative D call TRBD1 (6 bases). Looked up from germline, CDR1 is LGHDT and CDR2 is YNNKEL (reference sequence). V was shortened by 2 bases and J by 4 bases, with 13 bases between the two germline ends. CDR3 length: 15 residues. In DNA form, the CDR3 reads TGTGCCAGCAGCCAACAGGGGCGCTCTTCAGATACGCAGTATTTT. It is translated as CASSQQGRSSDTQYF.

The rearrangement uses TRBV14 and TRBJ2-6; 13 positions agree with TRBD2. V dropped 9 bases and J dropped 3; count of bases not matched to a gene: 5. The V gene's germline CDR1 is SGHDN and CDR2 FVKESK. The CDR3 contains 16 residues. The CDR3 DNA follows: TGTGCCAGTCGAGGACTAGCGGGAGTTGGGGCCAACGTCCTGACTTTC. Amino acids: CASRGLAGVGANVLTF.

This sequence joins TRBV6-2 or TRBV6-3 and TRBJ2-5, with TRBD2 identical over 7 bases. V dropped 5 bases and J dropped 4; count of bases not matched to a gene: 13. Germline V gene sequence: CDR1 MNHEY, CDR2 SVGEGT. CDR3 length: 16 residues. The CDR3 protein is CASSGGGLDLRETQYF. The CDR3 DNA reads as TGTGCCAGCAGTGGCGGGGGACTGGACCTTCGAGAGACCCAGTACTTC.

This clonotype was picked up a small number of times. The CDR3 sequence is CAISESTFTGAETQYF. The DNA for the CDR3 is TGTGCCATCAGTGAGTCGACGTTTACAGGGGCCGAGACCCAGTACTTC. The rearrangement links TRBV10-3 to TRBJ2-5; 7 positions agree with TRBD1. CDR1 is ENHRY and CDR2 is SYGVKD in the germline V gene. The CDR3 is 16 residues long. V shed 0 bases and J 5 bases; nucleotides not matched to a gene: 9.

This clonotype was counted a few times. CDR3 sequence reads: CAISESDRQETQYF. The CDR3 region has the DNA TGTGCCATCAGTGAGAGTGACAGACAAGAGACCCAGTACTTC. This chain uses TRBV10-3 with TRBJ2-5, with D possibly TRBD1 on 5 matching bases. The germline V and J ends were trimmed by 2 bases and 2 bases, with 9 bases remaining between them. Looked up from germline, CDR1 is ENHRY and CDR2 is SYGVKD. This CDR3 has 14 amino acids.

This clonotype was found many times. CDR3 in amino acids: CASSWWNTEAFF. The CDR3 bases are TGTGCCAGCAGTTGGTGGAACACTGAAGCTTTCTTT. The genes are TRBV6-2 or TRBV6-3 and TRBJ1-1, with no clear D. Germline assignment: CDR1 MNHEY and CDR2 SVGEGT. Trimming pared 4 bases from V and 1 base from J, leaving 4 bases between. This CDR3 has 12 residues.

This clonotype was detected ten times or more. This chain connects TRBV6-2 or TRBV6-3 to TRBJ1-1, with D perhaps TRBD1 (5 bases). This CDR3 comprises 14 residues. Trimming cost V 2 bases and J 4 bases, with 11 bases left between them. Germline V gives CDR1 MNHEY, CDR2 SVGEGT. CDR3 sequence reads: CASSYALGLTEAFF. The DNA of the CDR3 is TGTGCCAGCAGTTACGCTCTGGGGCTCACTGAAGCTTTCTTT.